Each of the 3 T cell receptor beta chains below was sequenced from the same sample in a study of radiotherapy plus CTLA-4 blockade in lung cancer. Produced via immunoSEQ multiplex PCR; TCRdb's table is partial and in-frame only. The repertoire consists of roughly 53,000 clones, with roughly 81% occurring once and the leading ten covering 4% to 5%. This sample comprised peripheral blood, obtained from a patient treated with radiotherapy plus ipilimumab. These receptors originate from a human donor with non-small cell lung cancer whose response to radiotherapy plus ipilimumab could not be evaluated.

The rearrangement uses TRBV7-2 and TRBJ1-5, with 7 bases aligning to TRBD1. From germline, CDR1 is SGHTA and CDR2 FQGNSA. The J segment lost 5 bases and the V segment lost 0 bases, leaving 4 bases of the junction unmatched. The CDR3 is made up of 15 amino acids. This chain's CDR3 is CASSLAGRGYQPQHF. CDR3 DNA: TGTGCCAGCAGCTTAGCAGGCAGGGGGTATCAGCCCCAGCATTTT.

The chain carries TRBV29-1 and TRBJ2-6; weak D call: TRBD1 (5 bases). V shed 4 bases and J shed 3 bases, with 7 bases lying between them. The CDR3 loop spans 13 amino acids. CDR1 and CDR2 from the germline V gene are SQVTM and ANQGSEA. CDR3: CSVVGHGANVLTF. CDR3 DNA sequence: TGCAGCGTTGTGGGGCATGGGGCCAACGTCCTGACTTTC. The full variable domain, with the rest looked up from reference TRBV29-1 and TRBJ2-6, is SAVISQKPSRDICQRGTSLTIQCQVDSQVTMMFWYRQQPGQSLTLIATANQGSEATYESGFVIDKFPISRPNLTFSTLTVSNMSPEDSSIYLCSVVGHGANVLTFGAGSRLTVL.

The chain joins TRBV7-2 to TRBJ2-7, with D unclear. CDR3 length: 15 residues. The V gene's germline CDR1 is SGHTA and CDR2 FQGNSA. V was cut by 1 base and J by 0 bases, with 10 bases left in between. The CDR3 DNA follows: TGTGCCAGCAGCTTAGGAACGGTAAGCTCCTACGAGCAGTACTTC. This translates into CASSLGTVSSYEQYF.